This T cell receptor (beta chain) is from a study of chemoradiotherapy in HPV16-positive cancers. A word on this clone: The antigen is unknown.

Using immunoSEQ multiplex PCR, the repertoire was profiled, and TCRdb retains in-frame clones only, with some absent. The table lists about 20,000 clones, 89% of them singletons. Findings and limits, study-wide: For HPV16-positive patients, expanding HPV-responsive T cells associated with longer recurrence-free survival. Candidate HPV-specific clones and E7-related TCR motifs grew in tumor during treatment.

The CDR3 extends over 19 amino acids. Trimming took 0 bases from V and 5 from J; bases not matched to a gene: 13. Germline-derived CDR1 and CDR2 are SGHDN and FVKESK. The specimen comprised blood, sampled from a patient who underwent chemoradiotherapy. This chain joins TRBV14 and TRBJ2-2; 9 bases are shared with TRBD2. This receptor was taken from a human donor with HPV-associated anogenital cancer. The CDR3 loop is CASSQDLPLAGPTTGELFF. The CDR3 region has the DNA TGTGCCAGCAGCCAAGATTTACCACTAGCGGGCCCTACAACCGGGGAGCTGTTTTTT. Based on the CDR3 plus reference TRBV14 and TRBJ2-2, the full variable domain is EAGVTQFPSHSVIEKGQTVTLRCDPISGHDNLYWYRRVMGKEIKFLLHFVKESKQDESGMPNNRFLAERTGGTYSTLKVQPAELEDSGVYFCASSQDLPLAGPTTGELFFGEGSRLTVL.